This TCR beta chain was identified in a study of cytomegalovirus exposure and HLA in healthy donors (dated by TCRdb to about 2017). For the wider study: An earlier analysis of roughly 630 of the donors reported 250 to 300 Gb of sequence data and 117 million unique TCR beta sequences from 150 million to 200 million T cells. Approximately 310 gigabases of sequencing data and tens of millions of unique TCR sequences were included in an early release covering 550 to 800 HLA-typed donors. Of the roughly 400 genotyped donors, less than 90% were placed in the genetic ancestry cluster associated with self-reported Caucasian donors. The study was designed to test whether signatures of past pathogen exposure could be identified by cataloging public T cell receptors. The study used immunosequencing to profile the T cell repertoires of 670 or so subjects and linked those repertoires to cytomegalovirus serostatus. Besides the first cohort of 550 to 750 subjects, a separate validation cohort made up of 120 or so different subjects was used. High-throughput TCR immunosequencing, statistical association of individual TCRs with disease status, and machine learning were combined to predict cytomegalovirus infection status. In a later analysis, previously published TCR beta repertoires from 600 to 850 donors were re-analyzed and high-resolution HLA genotyping was added so that TCR occurrence patterns could be studied. The later analysis used no new phenotypic data to find candidate immune exposures, relying instead on TCR beta sequences and their occurrence across donors. An earlier analysis of 587 of the donors applied high-throughput TCR beta sequencing to assess whether each TCR beta V gene segment acted as functional or pseudogenic. Alongside the repertoire data, information on donor age, sex, ethnicity and CMV serostatus was compiled. In a later genetic analysis, genome-wide SNP genotypes for about 55% of the 666 donors were used, and that subset was treated as a discovery cohort. Every repertoire in the discovery cohort had been generated on one and the same sequencing platform. Class I and class II HLA loci were covered by the typing at four-digit resolution. The number of donors typed differed by locus, with about 629-630 for A, B, C, DRB1 and DQB1, around 560 for DQA1, over 600 for DPA1, and 472 for DPB1. About five DR-DQ haplotypes were handled as single units for association and clustering because linkage in the cohort was strong. On average, over 200,000 unique TCR beta nucleotide sequences were sequenced per donor among about 400 genotyped donors of the cohort, with roughly 18% of those sequences being non-productive. General conclusions and limits of the study: This cohort had only TCR beta chains sequenced, and the lack of alpha or paired-chain data limited which features could be detected. According to a later genetic analysis, donors in an Asian-associated ancestry cluster had fewer N-insertions in productive TCRs than the approximately 610-donor mean. In a later analysis, most CMV-associated TCR beta chains were found to appear HLA-restricted, with HLA associations seemingly driven largely by CMV exposure. HLA typing was unavailable for some donors at each locus, so association tests used only the typed subset. It was suggested by the authors that the approach could potentially be generalized to other disease states and immunological phenotypes. Correlated functional status among segregating V segments might be attributable to linkage disequilibrium, but an unknown experimental factor could not be ruled out. Immune exposure information for the cohort was limited to CMV serostatus. Because counts were too low, about 15 rarely observed V segments, including chromosome 9 orphons, were left out of the earlier analysis of some 640 of the donors. In vitro tests confirmed that a few of the cytomegalovirus-associated TCR beta chains recognize cytomegalovirus antigens. Several of the top co-occurrence clusters appeared to be linked to parvovirus B19, influenza, CMV and Epstein-Barr virus, according to a later analysis. A later analysis found that TCR association rates varied across HLA loci, with DRB1 alleles showing the most associated TCRs and HLA-C alleles the fewest. A further reported finding was that TCR beta sequences accurately predicted the HLA-A and HLA-B alleles for most subjects in the first cohort. A cluster of highly shared sequence variants was judged likely to be a technical artifact of the sequencing pipeline. Some IMGT-functional V segments, including TRBV6-2 and TRBV6-3, could not be distinguished by the 87-base-pair reads and were therefore excluded. When HLA alleles, especially DR and DQ, strongly co-occurred, attributing TCR associations to individual alleles was difficult. Cytomegalovirus status was reported to be diagnosed by the classifier with high specificity and sensitivity in both the original and validation cohorts. In a later analysis, some 18,000 TCR beta sequences were associated with specific HLA alleles at a false discovery rate of 0.05. The study listed 150 to 200 TCR beta chains as associated with cytomegalovirus. A later analysis found that HLA-associated TCR beta chains were more clonally expanded and had lower generation probabilities than equally common non-associated chains. Across donors, most TCR sequences were observed very rarely, whereas some public TCRs were present in many individuals. An association between a missense DCLRE1C variant and V-gene and J-gene trimming of TCR beta chains was found in a later genetic analysis and replicated in an independent cohort. In an earlier analysis of about 550 of the donors, most TCR beta V segments were observed in productive rearrangements about 87% or about 30% of the time, broadly matching IMGT annotations. The presence/absence analyses assumed that sequencing depth was roughly uniform across donors, and that assumption may not be true.

Concerning this clone itself: Its antigen is not yet known.

The cohort was made up of under 800 healthy bone marrow donors. All cohort members were sampled while nominally healthy, although unrecorded immune exposures were likely present. The donor tested CMV seronegative and was one of the 352 seronegative cohort members. Every donor gave a peripheral blood sample, and the peripheral blood mononuclear cells from that sample were used for TCR beta sequencing. Genomic DNA extraction from the blood cell samples was performed with the Qiagen DNeasy Blood Extraction Kit. The method behind the library was the immunoSEQ multiplex PCR assay. A mixture of 60 forward primers for TCR Vbeta segments and 13 reverse primers for TCR Jbeta segments was used in the multiplex PCR. A multiplex PCR assay on genomic DNA amplified the CDR3 region of rearranged TCR beta genes. The amplified TCR beta libraries were sequenced on the Illumina HiSeq System as 87-base-pair reads. Per the source publication's procedure: A later analysis tallied about 77 million unique TCR beta chains across the 666 repertoires, and about 10 million of those chains were shared by two or more donors. Raw reads were error-corrected and collapsed into unique sequences with a nearest-neighbor algorithm that merged closely related sequences to remove PCR and sequencing errors. Alignment of CDR3 sequences to IMGT reference sequences was used to assign V, D and J gene segments. For a sequence to be retained, at least a six-nucleotide match to both a V gene segment and a J gene segment was required. A rearrangement counted as productive if the CDR3 had no stop codons and remained in frame with V and J, and every other rearrangement counted as non-productive. Following IMGT convention, CDR3 was defined as the stretch from the second conserved V-encoded cysteine up to the conserved J-encoded phenylalanine. In an earlier analysis of around 640 of the donors, sequences lacking an unambiguous match to a single V gene segment were excluded. An earlier analysis of about 590 of the donors classified V segments as functional when productive rearrangements were above 56.7% and as segregating when the standard deviation between donors was above 5%. A statistical classification framework was developed to diagnose cytomegalovirus status using the catalog of TCR beta chain sequences. In a later analysis, V and J genes were assigned by comparing TCR nucleotide sequences against IMGT/GENE-DB human TR gene sequences. In a later analysis, CDR3 sequences and most-parsimonious VDJ recombination scenarios were assigned using the TCRdist pipeline. In a later analysis, each TCR beta chain was defined by its CDR3 amino acid sequence together with its V-gene family, and reads without a unique V-gene family were excluded. In a later analysis, some 600 highly shared, low-generation-probability nucleotide sequences were removed to address suspected cross-contamination and a sequencing artifact. In a later analysis, a clonal expansion index for each public chain was calculated from normalized within-repertoire ranks of inferred template counts. In a later analysis, generation probabilities were computed using a VDJ recombination model fitted to out-of-frame rearrangements, and the results were checked against IGoR. A later analysis scored TCR-TCR, TCR-HLA and TCR-CMV co-occurrence with hypergeometric tests, applying a repertoire-size bias correction to TCR pairs. False discovery rates were estimated in a later analysis by permuting HLA or CMV assignments 20 times. In a later analysis, co-occurring TCRs were grouped using DBSCAN, and TCRdist sequence similarity was added for clustering within HLA-allele-positive subsets. Repertoires with fewer than 30,000 or more than 120,000 public chains were left out of co-occurrence clustering, as were about 5 repertoires with anomalous nucleotide sharing. Not all clones reach the TCRdb copy of this immuneACCESS table, which keeps in-frame sequences only. Checked studies attribute under half of the gap to unresolved V genes and leave the rest unexplained. For V, J and clone size, that table is used; D and trimming come from the DNA. The sample table holds around 150,000 clones. The biggest ten clones account for 1% to 1.5% of the sample.

The CDR3 runs 14 amino acids, cysteine and phenylalanine included. The read is trimmed to its CDR3 DNA, 42 bases read in frame from base 1. V is pruned by 5 bases and J by 5 bases, leaving 6 bases of the junction without a gene match. Based on the germline V gene, the CDR1 and CDR2 sequences are SGHTA and FQGNSA. The chain couples TRBV7-2 to TRBJ1-5, and TRBD1 matches 7 of the central bases. The TCR was taken from a woman aged 55-70 years in good health and CMV-seronegative. The sequencing input was PBMCs. Here the CDR3 is given as CASSPRTGHQPQHF. The nucleotide sequence is TGTGCCAGCAGCCCCCGGACAGGCCATCAGCCCCAGCATTTT. The full variable domain, completed from the reference TRBV7-2 and TRBJ1-5 proteins outside the CDR3, reads GAGVSQSPSNKVTEKGKDVELRCDPISGHTALYWYRQSLGQGLEFLIYFQGNSAPDKSGLPSDRFSAERTGGSVSTLTIQRTQQEDSAVYLCASSPRTGHQPQHFGDGTRLSIL.